This T cell receptor (beta chain) was observed in a study of T cells in Graves' hyperthyroidism and ophthalmopathy. Overall study results and limits: Among clonotypes expanded in thyroid above 0.001, most were also found in blood.

RNA transcripts served as the template for amplifying TCR beta CDR3 regions. A set of HTBI primers served as the primers for a first-round RT-PCR of the TCR CDR3. TCRdb used MiXCR to reprocess the multiplex PCR reads, holding one entry per CDR3 protein. The profile shows around 390,000 distinct CDR3 sequences, roughly 15% of them singletons. As to this clonotype: Its antigen is as yet unknown.

Those patients with uncontrolled infection, other autoimmune disease, pregnancy or lactation were excluded. This receptor was identified in a woman under 40 with Graves' ophthalmopathy. What was sequenced was blood.

The DNA of the CDR3 is TGTGCCATCAGGGACTCGAAAAGCCGGGACATGGGAAATGGCTACACCTTC. Translating it yields CAIRDSKSRDMGNGYTF. The chain employs TRBV10-3 and TRBJ1-2; D perhaps matches TRBD1 (6 bases). The germline gives CDR1 ENHRY, CDR2 SYGVKD. The V and J ends lost 6 bases and 6 bases respectively, with 26 bases between them. The CDR3 length is 17 residues.